One sample yielded the 5 T cell receptor beta chains listed below, sequenced in a study of shared clonotypes between healthy human individuals. Naive CD8 cells lacked CD45RO, underwent positive selection for CCR7 and left out terminally differentiated effector memory CD45RA+ cells. Libraries were prepared by immunoSEQ multiplex PCR; TCRdb keeps only in-frame clonotypes and omits some of them. Of around 550,000 clones detected, 90% to 95% appear once; the ten largest clones hold 0.095% to 0.14%. Sequenced material: naive CD8+ T cells sorted from blood. These receptors were obtained from a woman in her thirties in good health.

The chain carries TRBV28 and TRBJ2-1; no definite D call. The CDR3 has 15 residues. Per the germline V gene, CDR1 is MDHEN and CDR2 is SYDVKM. Trimming took off 5 bases at V and 8 bases at J, with 19 bases between the two ends. CDR3 DNA sequence: TGTGCCAGCAGTCCAAGGGTGCTGAGGAGCGATGAGCAGTTCTTC. Translated, it gives CASSPRVLRSDEQFF.

CDR3 DNA sequence: TGTGCCAGCAGTGCCCCCGGCGGGGGTAACACCGGGGAGCTGTTTTTT. Protein: CASSAPGGGNTGELFF. V and J are TRBV28 and TRBJ2-2; TRBD2 matches at 7 bases. Germline CDR1 and CDR2: MDHEN and SYDVKM. The CDR3 contains 16 residues. V dropped 5 bases and J dropped 2; count of bases not matched to a gene: 8.

A remark on this clone: The sample contains more than one DNA sequence encoding this CDR3. The chain combines TRBV28 with TRBJ2-7, with D possibly matching TRBD1 (5 bases). Germline V lookup: CDR1 MDHEN, CDR2 SYDVKM. The CDR3 sequence is 14 residues long. Trimming took off 5 bases at V and 3 bases at J, with 14 bases between the two ends. The CDR3 protein is CASSLGPGFYEQYF. As DNA, the CDR3 is TGTGCCAGCAGTCTAGGGCCAGGGTTCTACGAGCAGTACTTC.

The V gene is TRBV5-4, the J gene TRBJ2-5, with TRBD1 identical over 7 bases. J was trimmed by 2 bases and V by 2 bases; bases with no gene match: 3. The V gene's germline CDR1 is SGHNT and CDR2 YYREEE (reference sequence). The CDR3 consists of 14 residues. CDR3 region: CASSLWDRQETQYF. The DNA for the CDR3 is TGTGCCAGCAGCTTATGGGACAGACAAGAGACCCAGTACTTC.

This rearrangement joins TRBV28 to TRBJ2-1, with D perhaps TRBD2 (5 bases). The CDR3 has 15 amino acids. The V end was cut by 5 bases, the J end by 7 bases, with 18 bases between. Germline lookup yields CDR1 MDHEN and CDR2 SYDVKM. Written as DNA, the CDR3 is TGTGCCAGCAGTCGCCTCCTGGAGGACCCGAATGAGCAGTTCTTC. As protein: CASSRLLEDPNEQFF.